Listed here is a single T cell receptor (beta chain). This specimen belongs to a study of blood T cell repertoires in COVID-19. Study overall: The samples span acute and convalescent COVID-19 from the United States, Italy and Spain. The cDNA or gDNA used as material had been derived from T cells, B-cell-depleted T cells, or PBMCs.

Clones were sequenced by immunoSEQ multiplex PCR, and TCRdb holds only the in-frame ones, with some missing. The sample includes hundreds of thousands of clones, about 91% of them seen just once. The CDR3 runs to 18 residues. The germline V gene encodes CDR1 MGHDK and CDR2 SYGVNS. The V gene end was trimmed by 4 bases and the J gene end by 1 base; junction bases not matched to a gene: 9. This chain links TRBV25-1 with TRBJ2-1, with 11 nucleotides matching TRBD2. The receptor was isolated from a woman in her thirties who had recovered from COVID-19. The sequencing input was peripheral blood. In nucleotides, the CDR3 is TGTGCCAGCAGTGGATCTAGCGGGGGGACTCAATCCTACAATGAGCAGTTCTTC. The encoded protein is CASSGSSGGTQSYNEQFF.